These 15 T cell receptor beta chains were sequenced from one sample in a study of shared clonotypes between healthy human individuals (dated by TCRdb to about 2020). Library preparation was by the immunoSEQ multiplex PCR assay. The table was pulled from immuneACCESS by TCRdb, which kept in-frame rearrangements only. Such tables lose some clones; where checked, under half of the loss comes from unresolved V genes, and the rest has no known cause. Here the sample has roughly 2.2 million clones; 85% to 95% occur a single time. The ten largest clones capture 0.37% of the sample. Sequences were obtained from naive CD4+ T cells from PBMCs. The meaning of the sample's cell subset or site label: CD45RA+ positively selected. Receptors were obtained from a man aged 18 to 29 in good health. Some clones in this sample may be carry-over from other donors' samples.

The chain carries TRBV7-9 and TRBJ1-6; 9 nucleotides align to TRBD1. Germline loops: CDR1 SEHNR, CDR2 FQNEAQ (reference sequence). J lost 8 bases, V lost 1 base, and 9 bases had no gene match. The CDR3 length is 17 residues. The CDR3 sequence: CASSLGVTGGFDSPLHF. The CDR3 bases are TGTGCCAGCAGCTTAGGGGTGACAGGGGGTTTTGATTCACCCCTCCACTTT.

This chain joins TRBV11-3 and TRBJ2-1; 14 nucleotides line up with TRBD2. The V gene's germline CDR1 is SGHNT and CDR2 YENEEA. With V trimmed by 6 bases and J by 1 base, 8 bases remained unmatched. This CDR3 contains 18 residues. The CDR3 DNA reads TGTGCCAGCAGTTCCGGGACTAGCGGGAGCCTGTCCTACAATGAGCAGTTCTTC. Amino acids: CASSSGTSGSLSYNEQFF. Full variable domain (outside the CDR3, taken from reference TRBV11-3 and TRBJ2-1): EAGVVQSPRYKIIEKKQPVAFWCNPISGHNTLYWYLQNLGQGPELLIRYENEEAVDDSQLPKDRFSAERLKGVDSTLKIQPAELGDSAVYLCASSSGTSGSLSYNEQFFGPGTRLTVL.

The chain employs TRBV5-5 and TRBJ2-2; maybe TRBD2 (6 bases). Per the germline V gene, CDR1 is SGHKS and CDR2 is YYEKEE (reference sequence). Trimming cost V 2 bases and J 1 base, with 9 bases left between them. The CDR3 has 15 amino acids. The CDR3, as DNA: TGTGCCAGCAGCTTTCGGGGGTGGAACACCGGGGAGCTGTTTTTT. This sequence encodes CASSFRGWNTGELFF.

This clone showed up just once. The chain couples TRBV27 to TRBJ1-1; D is unclear. The CDR3 consists of 14 residues. Germline CDR1 and CDR2: MNHEY and SMNVEV (reference sequence). V was cut by 7 bases and J by 5 bases, with 17 bases left in between. CDR3 sequence reads: CASKNPGPRTEAFF. The CDR3 DNA follows: TGTGCCAGCAAAAATCCCGGGCCGCGGACTGAAGCTTTCTTT.

The chain couples TRBV12-2 to TRBJ2-7; the D call of TRBD2 is as the table states it, not checked on the DNA. TRBV12-2 constitutes a pseudogene. This CDR3 has 18 residues. The CDR3: CASRLVFGVRRSTGEQYF. As DNA, the CDR3 is TGTGCAAGTCGCTTAGTTTTCGGGGTACGGCGTAGCACGGGAGAGCAGTACTTC.

The gene calls are TRBV28 and TRBJ1-2, with D hard to call. There are 15 residues in the CDR3. Germline V CDR1 and CDR2: MDHEN, SYDVKM. The V end was cut by 2 bases, the J end by 2 bases, with 12 bases between. The CDR3 protein is CASSLVRASNYGYTF. In nucleotides, the CDR3 is TGTGCCAGCAGTTTAGTGAGGGCCTCCAACTATGGCTACACCTTC.

The gene calls are TRBV30 and TRBJ1-1; D may be TRBD1 (6 bases). The CDR3 has 13 amino acids. Germline V gives CDR1 GTSNPN, CDR2 SVGIG (reference sequence). V lost 5 bases and J 3 bases, leaving 13 bases between the germline ends. The CDR3 protein is CAWSSTGHTEAFF. Here the CDR3 DNA reads TGTGCCTGGTCGTCAACAGGGCACACTGAAGCTTTCTTT.

The chain uses TRBV5-1 and TRBJ1-2; TRBD1 might be the D (5 bases). V was shortened by 0 bases and J by 2 bases, with 29 bases between the two germline ends. The CDR3 is 21 amino acids. Per germline, CDR1 SGHRS and CDR2 YFSETQ. In DNA, the CDR3 is TGCGCCAGCAGCTTGGGGCAGGGAATTACTCCATGGAGGTTCATGAACTATGGCTACACCTTC. It is translated as CASSLGQGITPWRFMNYGYTF.

The J gene is TRBJ2-1, the V gene TRBV27; no clear D. Between the trimmed V and J ends, which lost 5 bases and 0 bases, there was a span of 14 bases. This CDR3 is 16 amino acids long. Germline lookup yields CDR1 MNHEY and CDR2 SMNVEV (reference sequence). The CDR3 DNA sequence: TGTGCCAGCAGTATCTCCGGGCCCAGCTCCTACAATGAGCAGTTCTTC. This gives the protein CASSISGPSSYNEQFF.

This chain links TRBV29-1 with TRBJ2-3, with 10 bases aligning to TRBD2. Unmatched junction bases numbered 4, after V lost 5 bases and J lost 2 bases. The CDR3 runs to 14 residues. CDR1 is SQVTM and CDR2 is ANQGSEA in the germline V gene. CDR3 amino acids: CSVPGLAATDTQYF. The CDR3 region has the DNA TGCAGCGTTCCTGGACTAGCGGCCACAGATACGCAGTATTTT.

The rearrangement uses TRBV28 and TRBJ1-1; maybe TRBD1 (6 bases). V was pared by 8 bases and J by 1 base, with 11 bases between. The germline V gene has CDR1 MDHEN and CDR2 SYDVKM. The CDR3 covers 13 residues. The chain's CDR3 is CASFRGGNTEAFF. Here the CDR3 DNA reads TGTGCCAGCTTCCGAGGGGGGAACACTGAAGCTTTCTTT.

This clone has just one count. The identical CDR3 is also encoded by other nucleotide sequences in the sample. The chain combines TRBV5-4 with TRBJ2-5, with D perhaps TRBD1 (6 bases). V was clipped by 0 bases and J by 5 bases, with 11 bases between them. There are 14 residues in the CDR3. Per germline, CDR1 SGHNT and CDR2 YYREEE (reference sequence). For the CDR3, the DNA is TGTGCCAGCAGCTTGGGCAGGGGCGGTGAGACCCAGTACTTC. Translating it yields CASSLGRGGETQYF.

The chain employs TRBV5-1 and TRBJ2-7; 11 nucleotides line up with TRBD1. The CDR3 extends over 15 amino acids. Germline values: CDR1 SGHRS, CDR2 YFSETQ. J gave up 4 bases and V 0 bases, and 3 bases lay outside the gene matches. CDR3 loop: CASSLGDRGSYEQYF. CDR3 nucleotides: TGCGCCAGCAGCTTGGGGGACAGGGGGTCGTACGAGCAGTACTTC.

The chain joins TRBV5-6 to TRBJ2-5, with a weak D call TRBD2 (6 bases). This CDR3 is built from 15 residues. Trimming took 4 bases from V and 3 from J, leaving 16 bases between them. Germline CDR1 reads SGHDT; CDR2 reads YYEEEE. DNA of the CDR3: TGTGCCAGCAGCCGTAGCGGCAGCCGTAAAGAGACCCAGTACTTC. This encodes CASSRSGSRKETQYF.

The gene calls are TRBV7-9 and TRBJ1-5; 9 bases are shared with TRBD1. Germline V gives CDR1 SEHNR, CDR2 FQNEAQ (reference sequence). The CDR3 has 16 residues. The J segment lost 5 bases and the V segment lost 2 bases, leaving 7 bases of the junction unmatched. CDR3 sequence (DNA): TGTGCCAGCAGCTTACCGGGACAGGGAGAGGATCAGCCCCAGCATTTT. Translated, it gives CASSLPGQGEDQPQHF.